Listed below are T cell receptor beta chains from one sample, sequenced in a study of blood T cells in healthy people across ages. From the 5' RACE reads, TCRdb called clonotypes with MiXCR, one entry per CDR3 protein. Seen here are hundreds of thousands of distinct CDR3 sequences, approximately 21% observed once, and the top ten hold roughly 3.6%. Source material: blood. The receptors were sampled from a man between 70 and 80 years old in good health. Both conserved end residues are part of each CDR3. A D gene is named only where the DNA matches it firmly. A clone size is listed for some rows: how often the clone was seen (once, few, many), or a class if it is expanded.

j_gene: TRBJ2-4; v_gene: TRBV20-1; d_gene: TRBD2; abundance: many; CDR3aa: CSAKGGLAVAKNIQYF; CDR3nt: TGCAGTGCTAAGGGTGGACTAGCAGTAGCCAAAAACATTCAGTACTTC
j_gene: TRBJ2-3; v_gene: TRBV12-3/TRBV12-4; d_gene: .; abundance: few; CDR3aa: CASRVQGTDTQYF; CDR3nt: TGTGCCAGCAGAGTTCAGGGCACGGATACGCAGTATTTT
j_gene: TRBJ1-5; v_gene: TRBV28; d_gene: .; abundance: .; CDR3aa: CASSLRGSRPQHF; CDR3nt: TGTGCCAGCAGTTTAAGGGGGAGTAGGCCCCAGCATTTT
j_gene: TRBJ2-7; v_gene: TRBV7-2; d_gene: TRBD2; abundance: .; CDR3aa: CASSLVIAGVEQYF; CDR3nt: TGTGCCAGCAGCTTAGTAATCGCGGGAGTCGAGCAGTACTTC
j_gene: TRBJ2-7; v_gene: TRBV7-9; d_gene: TRBD1; abundance: .; CDR3aa: CASSSGTGFEQYF; CDR3nt: TGTGCCAGCAGCTCCGGGACAGGGTTCGAGCAGTACTTC
j_gene: TRBJ2-7; v_gene: TRBV7-9; d_gene: TRBD1; abundance: .; CDR3aa: CASSKGQGVLHEQYF; CDR3nt: TGTGCCAGCAGCAAGGGACAGGGGGTCTTACACGAGCAGTACTTC
j_gene: TRBJ1-5; v_gene: TRBV20-1; d_gene: .; abundance: .; CDR3aa: CSARDFGRRLYSNQPQHF; CDR3nt: TGCAGTGCTAGAGATTTCGGCAGAAGGCTCTATAGCAATCAGCCCCAGCATTTT
j_gene: TRBJ2-1; v_gene: TRBV7-3; d_gene: TRBD2; abundance: few; CDR3aa: CASSLSAGVGYNEQFF; CDR3nt: TGTGCCAGCAGCTTAAGTGCGGGAGTTGGCTACAATGAGCAGTTCTTC
j_gene: TRBJ2-1; v_gene: TRBV7-2; d_gene: .; abundance: few; CDR3aa: CASSSSPNEQFF; CDR3nt: TGTGCCAGCAGCTCAAGCCCAAATGAGCAGTTCTTT
j_gene: TRBJ2-7; v_gene: TRBV7-8; d_gene: TRBD1; abundance: few; CDR3aa: CASSMTGMVYEQYF; CDR3nt: TGTGCCAGCAGCATGACAGGGATGGTCTACGAGCAGTACTTC
j_gene: TRBJ2-5; v_gene: TRBV5-1; d_gene: .; abundance: few; CDR3aa: CASSLAASEETQYF; CDR3nt: TGCGCCAGCAGCTTGGCCGCTAGCGAAGAGACCCAGTACTTC
j_gene: TRBJ2-5; v_gene: TRBV5-1; d_gene: TRBD2; abundance: .; CDR3aa: CASGRDYRVGTQYF; CDR3nt: TGCGCCAGCGGCAGGGACTACCGTGTAGGGACCCAGTACTTC
j_gene: TRBJ2-7; v_gene: TRBV27; d_gene: .; abundance: few; CDR3aa: CASSPSAENYEQYF; CDR3nt: TGTGCCAGCAGTCCTAGCGCAGAAAACTACGAGCAGTACTTC
j_gene: TRBJ2-2; v_gene: TRBV29-1; d_gene: TRBD2; abundance: .; CDR3aa: CSVEDPEREGPGQLFF; CDR3nt: TGCAGCGTTGAAGATCCGGAGCGGGAGGGCCCCGGGCAGCTGTTTTTT
j_gene: TRBJ2-1; v_gene: TRBV5-1; d_gene: .; abundance: .; CDR3aa: CASSLGGTQVDEQFF; CDR3nt: TGCGCCAGCAGCTTGGGGGGGACCCAGGTCGATGAGCAGTTCTTC
j_gene: TRBJ2-1; v_gene: TRBV9; d_gene: .; abundance: few; CDR3aa: CASSVAVGITEQFF; CDR3nt: TGTGCCAGCAGCGTAGCCGTCGGGATTACAGAGCAGTTCTTC
j_gene: TRBJ2-7; v_gene: TRBV10-3; d_gene: TRBD2; abundance: few; CDR3aa: CAISALLAGVRNEQYF; CDR3nt: TGTGCCATCAGTGCCCTACTAGCGGGAGTTCGGAACGAGCAGTACTTC
j_gene: TRBJ1-2; v_gene: TRBV12-5; d_gene: .; abundance: .; CDR3aa: CASGSLASGQFDGYTF; CDR3nt: TGTGCTAGTGGTTCCCTAGCGTCGGGGCAGTTTGATGGCTACACCTTC
j_gene: TRBJ2-2; v_gene: TRBV5-4; d_gene: .; abundance: few; CDR3aa: CASSSGWDTGELFF; CDR3nt: TGTGCCAGCAGCTCAGGGTGGGACACCGGGGAGCTGTTTTTT
j_gene: TRBJ1-1; v_gene: TRBV5-1; d_gene: TRBD1; abundance: .; CDR3aa: CASRSDRERFSEAFF; CDR3nt: TGCGCCAGCAGATCGGACAGGGAAAGGTTTTCAGAAGCTTTCTTT